The 32 T cell receptor beta chains listed next were all sequenced from one sample in a study of tumor and adjacent non-tumor tissue in lung cancer. This sample's RNA came from whole unsorted tissue. This non-tumor lung sample came from over 3 cm beyond the tumor edge. A modified ARM-PCR protocol with three rounds of nested PCR amplified TCRbeta. Each CDR3 protein gets one entry after TCRdb re-called the multiplex PCR reads with MiXCR. The data show approximately 120,000 distinct CDR3 sequences, 60% to 80% seen once. Material: distant non-tumor lung tissue. The receptors were sampled from a man aged 55-75 years with non-small cell lung cancer.

V is TRBV4-3 and J is TRBJ2-4; 11 bases map to TRBD2. Germline loops: CDR1 LGHNA, CDR2 YSLEER. This CDR3 comprises 17 residues. Trimming cost V 7 bases and J 0 bases; bases outside gene matches: 8. CDR3 nucleotide sequence: TGCGCCAGCAATCAGGGGACTAGCGGTCTAGCCAAAAACATTCAGTACTTC. As protein: CASNQGTSGLAKNIQYF.

V and J are TRBV5-5 and TRBJ1-2; D is unclear. Germline loops: CDR1 SGHKS, CDR2 YYEKEE (reference sequence). V was clipped by 10 bases and J by 4 bases, with 20 bases between them. The CDR3 is 14 amino acids. CDR3 residues: CACSLEGTRYGYTF. The CDR3 DNA sequence: TGTGCCTGTAGCTTGGAGGGAACTCGCTATGGCTACACCTTC.

Worth noting for this clonotype: A read error may be the cause here, since a much bigger clone is one base away. As the CDR3 is not closed by the conserved phenylalanine or tryptophan, this likely results from a read error. The rearrangement uses TRBV7-9 and TRBJ1-4, with D hard to call. Between the trimmed V and J ends, which lost 2 bases and 2 bases, there was a span of 6 bases. CDR3 length: 14 amino acids. Per germline, CDR1 SEHNR and CDR2 FQNEAQ (reference sequence). The CDR3 bases are TGTGCCAGCAGCTTACGGGCTACTAATGAAAAACTGTTTTTG. It is translated as CASSLRATNEKLFL.

For this clonotype: The junction departs from the called germline gene at one end, perhaps through a read error. The chain joins TRBV11-3 to TRBJ2-1; possibly TRBD2 for D (6 bases). The CDR3 length is 14 residues. CDR1 and CDR2 (germline): SGHNT, YENEEA. DNA for the CDR3: TGTGCCAGCACCTTAGAGGGACTTATCAATGAGCAGTTCTTC. The encoded protein is CASTLEGLINEQFF.

This chain connects TRBV10-3 to TRBJ2-1; the D gene could be TRBD1 or TRBD2 (5 bases each). The CDR3 sequence is 15 residues long. V was shortened by 5 bases and J by 0 bases, with 11 bases between the two germline ends. The germline V gene has CDR1 ENHRY and CDR2 SYGVKD. CDR3 amino acids: CAISKGRGSYNEQFF. CDR3 nucleotides: TGTGCCATCAGTAAGGGACGTGGCTCCTACAATGAGCAGTTCTTC.

This clonotype was found many times. The V call is TRBV5-6, the J call TRBJ2-7; 7 nucleotides align to TRBD1. The germline V gene has CDR1 SGHDT and CDR2 YYEEEE. CDR3 length equals 15 residues. V lost 4 bases to trimming and J lost 0 bases; unmatched junction nucleotides: 7. CDR3 DNA sequence: TGTGCCAGCAGCGGGGGACAGCTAGCCTCCTACGAGCAGTACTTC. Translation: CASSGGQLASYEQYF.

This clonotype was picked up one time. The junction differs from germline at one of its ends, possibly a read error. The rearrangement uses TRBV6-2 or TRBV6-3 and TRBJ2-1; possibly TRBD1 for D (6 bases). Germline loops: CDR1 MNHEY, CDR2 SVGEGT. This CDR3 spans 15 amino acids. CDR3 DNA: TGTGACAGCAGCCCCGGACCCGGGGACAACCGCCGGCAGTTCTTC. Translation gives CDSSPGPGDNRRQFF.

This chain connects TRBV6-6 to TRBJ2-7; tentative D call: TRBD1 (5 bases). The V gene lost 7 bases and the J gene lost 2 bases, with 15 bases spanning the gap. The CDR3 contains 14 residues. Germline-derived CDR1 and CDR2 are MNHNY and SVGAGI (reference sequence). CDR3 nucleotides: TGTGCCAGCAAGGTGATATGGGGCCCCTACGAGCAGTACTTC. Protein product: CASKVIWGPYEQYF.

This clonotype was picked up a small number of times. This chain uses TRBV6-1 with TRBJ2-7, with 7 bases identical to TRBD1. The trim removed 7 bases at V and 4 bases at J, leaving 10 bases unmatched. Germline V gene data show CDR1 as MNHNS and CDR2 as SASEGT. The CDR3 consists of 14 residues. For the CDR3, the DNA is TGTGCCAGCATTGACCGGGGACAGTCATACGAGCAGTACTTC. Its protein product is CASIDRGQSYEQYF.

The chain couples TRBV6-1 to TRBJ2-3; D is unresolved. Germline V gene data show CDR1 as MNHNS and CDR2 as SASEGT. V lost 6 bases and J lost 5, with 12 bases in between. CDR3 length: 13 amino acids. DNA of the CDR3: TGTGCCAGCAGCGGTGGAAGGAAAGATACGCAGTATTTT. Translating it yields CASSGGRKDTQYF.

For this clonotype: This CDR3 is missing its conserved last phenylalanine or tryptophan, likely due to a read error. The chain carries TRBV12-5 and TRBJ2-1; TRBD2 matches 10 bases. The CDR3 is 15 amino acids. V shed 3 bases, J shed 8 bases, and the junction held 7 bases outside the gene matches. Germline V lookup: CDR1 LGHNT, CDR2 FRNRAP. CDR3 nucleotide sequence: TGTGCTAGTGGTTTACGTAGCGGGGGGAGGCATGAGCAGTTCTCG. This gives the protein CASGLRSGGRHEQFS.

Comments on this clonotype: A read error is likely, as this CDR3 ends without the conserved phenylalanine or tryptophan. V gene TRBV6-6 combines with J gene TRBJ1-2; 10 positions agree with TRBD1. The J segment lost 0 bases and the V segment lost 2 bases, leaving 9 bases of the junction unmatched. CDR1 is MNHNY, CDR2 SVGAGI, per germline (reference sequence). The CDR3 is made up of 18 amino acids. The CDR3 sequence: CASSYKIVGQGANYGYTI. The CDR3 coding sequence is TGTGCCAGCAGTTACAAGATCGTAGGACAGGGGGCTAACTATGGCTACACCATC.

This clonotype was seen a few times. At one end the junction does not follow the germline gene, possibly because of a read error. V gene TRBV4-3 combines with J gene TRBJ1-3; 7 nucleotides agree with TRBD1. The V gene's germline CDR1 is LGHNA and CDR2 YSLEER. The CDR3 is made up of 15 amino acids. The CDR3 is CASSQETGSGNTIYF. The CDR3 bases are TGCGCCAGCAGCCAAGAGACAGGGTCAGGAAACACTATATATTTT.

Note on this clonotype: The junction and the germline gene differ at one end; a read error may be behind it. The genes are TRBV6-6 and TRBJ2-2; TRBD2 matches 8 bases. The CDR3 extends over 17 amino acids. Germline V gene lookup returns CDR1 MNHNY and CDR2 SVGAGI (reference sequence). The CDR3, as DNA: TGTGTCAGCAGTTACTCAGCTCTAGCGGGTAACACCGGGGAGCTGTTTTTT. This sequence encodes CVSSYSALAGNTGELFF.

Remarks on this clonotype: An end of the junction does not agree with germline; a read error may underlie this. V gene TRBV12-3 or TRBV12-4 combines with J gene TRBJ1-5; no clear D gene. The CDR3 runs 15 residues. In DNA, the CDR3 is TGTGCCAGCAGTTTTAGGGATAAGTCCGGTCGGCCCCAACATTTT. It codes for CASSFRDKSGRPQHF.

This clonotype was detected once. This chain links TRBV11-2 with TRBJ2-1, with D possibly being TRBD2 (5 bases). The length of the CDR3 is 16 residues. The V and J ends lost 5 bases and 10 bases respectively, with 24 bases between them. Germline values: CDR1 SGHAT, CDR2 FQNNGV. The CDR3 region has the DNA TGTGCCAGCAGCCTAGTGGAACTGCCTTACCGAGGGGAGCAGTTCTTC. Amino acid sequence: CASSLVELPYRGEQFF.

The rearrangement uses TRBV20-1 and TRBJ2-3; the D gene is possibly TRBD2 (5 bases). This CDR3 is 14 amino acids long. Germline V gene data show CDR1 as DFQATT and CDR2 as SNEGSKA (reference sequence). Trimming pared 6 bases from V and 12 bases from J, leaving 25 bases between. Here the CDR3 reads CSARRADRTDAQYF. Written as DNA, the CDR3 is TGCAGTGCCAGGAGAGCGGACCGCACAGATGCTCAGTATTTT.

A word on this clonotype: A single base separates this from a much larger clone, so it may be a read error. The rearrangement joins TRBV5-4 to TRBJ1-3, with D possibly being TRBD1 (5 bases). The CDR3 is 14 amino acids. Germline CDR1 and CDR2: SGHNT and YYREEE (reference sequence). CDR3 protein: CVSSLAGTGNTIYF. CDR3 in DNA: TGTGTCAGCAGCTTGGCAGGGACTGGAAACACCATATATTTT.

About this clonotype: This may be a read error, as it is one base from a much larger clone. The rearrangement joins TRBV4-1 to TRBJ2-4; possibly TRBD2 for D (6 bases). This CDR3 comprises 16 residues. Trimming took off 2 bases at V and 6 bases at J, with 17 bases between the two ends. CDR1 is MGHRA, CDR2 YSYEKL, per germline. The CDR3 DNA reads as TGCGCCAGCAGCCAACAGCCTCTGGGACTCTTAAACATTCAGTACTTC. It codes for CASSQQPLGLLNIQYF.

For this clonotype: At one end the junction does not follow the germline gene, possibly because of a read error. J is TRBJ2-1 and V is TRBV28; possible D gene TRBD1, 5 bases. The germline V gene encodes CDR1 MDHEN and CDR2 SYDVKM. The CDR3 is 16 amino acids. The CDR3 DNA follows: TGTGCCAGCAGCACCCTGACAGTCCCCTTTAACAATGAGGAGTTCTTC. Encoded protein: CASSTLTVPFNNEEFF.

Notes on this clonotype: A clone one base away is much larger, so this may be a read error. The rearrangement joins TRBV6-6 to TRBJ1-2; D gene ambiguous. The CDR3 length is 13 residues. Per the germline V gene, CDR1 is MNHNY and CDR2 is SVGAGI (reference sequence). The germline V and J ends were trimmed by 4 bases and 1 base, with 7 bases remaining between them. The CDR3 here is CASSFAVNYGYTF. CDR3 nucleotides: TGTGCCAGCAGTTTCGCTGTTAACTATGGCTACACCTTC.

V and J are TRBV12-3 or TRBV12-4 and TRBJ2-5; 7 positions agree with TRBD1. With V trimmed by 3 bases and J by 6 bases, 10 bases remained unmatched. The CDR3 runs to 15 residues. The CDR3 protein is CASSLRRRQGKTQYF. The DNA for the CDR3 is TGTGCCAGCAGTTTGCGAAGGAGACAGGGAAAGACCCAGTACTTC.

The sample holds many counts of this clonotype. V is TRBV12-3 or TRBV12-4 and J is TRBJ2-7; D gene ambiguous. V lost 3 bases and J 0 bases, leaving 9 bases between the germline ends. This CDR3 has 14 amino acids. For the CDR3, the DNA is TGTGCCAGCAGTTTGGGTAGTGGCTCCTACGAGCAGTACTTC. It encodes CASSLGSGSYEQYF.

Concerning this clonotype: A read error may account for a junction end that differs from germline. This CDR3 is CTSSPAQGLQFF. For the CDR3, the DNA is TGTACCAGCAGCCCGGCCCAGGGACTCCAGTTCTTC. The J gene is TRBJ2-1, the V gene TRBV6-6; D is perhaps TRBD2 (6 bases). CDR1 is MNHNY and CDR2 is SVGAGI in the germline V gene (reference sequence). The CDR3 runs to 12 residues.

The chain joins TRBV10-2 to TRBJ1-1, with a tentative D call TRBD1 (5 bases). V lost 6 bases and J 11 bases, leaving 22 bases between the germline ends. Germline CDR1 and CDR2: WSHSY and SAAADI. There are 14 residues in the CDR3. CDR3 nucleotide sequence: TGCGCCAGCAGGTCCGGGACGGGAAACACCGATGCTTTCTTT. Translation: CASRSGTGNTDAFF.

As concerns this clonotype: The junction departs from germline at one end; a sequencing error may be responsible. The chain recombines TRBV11-1 with TRBJ1-1; 10 positions match TRBD1. This CDR3 has 14 residues. Germline V gives CDR1 SGHAT, CDR2 FQDESV (reference sequence). The CDR3 loop reads CASTRGQGNTEVFF. For the CDR3, the DNA is TGTGCCAGCACCAGGGGACAGGGGAACACTGAAGTTTTCTTC. Filled out from reference TRBV11-1 and TRBJ1-1, the complete variable domain reads EAEVAQSPRYKITEKSQAVAFWCDPISGHATLYWYRQILGQGPELLVQFQDESVVDDSQLPKDRFSAERLKGVDSTLKIQPAELGDSAMYLCASTRGQGNTEVFFGQGTRLTVV.

This clonotype was counted a few times. This sequence may be a read error, since a much larger clone differs from it by one base. V usage is TRBV20-1 and J usage is TRBJ1-4, with 10 nucleotides matching TRBD1. There are 14 residues in the CDR3. Germline trimming cut 7 bases from V and 5 bases from J; bases unmatched to any gene: 7. The germline CDR1 and CDR2 sequences are DFQATT and SNEGSKA (reference sequence). The CDR3 here is CSVGGTGVNEKLFF. The CDR3 DNA reads as TGCAGTGTGGGAGGGACAGGGGTAAATGAAAAACTGTTTTTT.

A remark on this clonotype: This may be a read error, as it is one base from a much larger clone. This rearrangement joins TRBV6-5 to TRBJ1-1, with 11 nucleotides matching TRBD1. The germline gives CDR1 MNHEY, CDR2 SVGAGI. CDR3 length: 18 residues. V gave up 0 bases and J gave up 4 bases; unmatched junction bases: 10. Here the CDR3 reads CASSYSRTGGSGITEAFF. The DNA of the CDR3 is TGTGCCAGCAGTTACTCCAGGACAGGGGGCAGCGGTATCACTGAAGCTTTCTTT.

With regard to this clonotype: One end of the junction fails to match germline, which may point to a read error. The chain employs TRBV13 and TRBJ2-4; 12 nucleotides line up with TRBD2. The CDR3 covers 19 residues. The germline CDR1 and CDR2 sequences are PRHDT and FYEKMQ (reference sequence). The CDR3 DNA sequence: TGTGCCAGCAGCTCACCTAGCGGGAGGGCTGGGGTCGCCAAATACATTCAGTACTTC. Its translation: CASSSPSGRAGVAKYIQYF.

This clonotype was recorded many times. V and J are TRBV6-5 and TRBJ2-3, with TRBD2 identical over 9 bases. CDR1 and CDR2 (germline): MNHEY, SVGAGI. V was clipped by 5 bases and J by 2 bases; unmatched bases: 5. This CDR3 spans 15 amino acids. CDR3 DNA sequence: TGTGCCAGCAGTGTTAGCGGGAGTATCACAGATACGCAGTATTTT. This codes for CASSVSGSITDTQYF.

V gene TRBV20-1 combines with J gene TRBJ2-1; D tentatively fits TRBD1 or TRBD2 (6 bases each). Trimming stripped 4 bases from V and 10 bases from J, with 20 bases between. The CDR3 has 14 residues. Per the germline V gene, CDR1 is DFQATT and CDR2 is SNEGSKA (reference sequence). In DNA, the CDR3 is TGCAGTGCTATAGGGGGAGGCCTTCCCAGCGAGCAGTTCTTC. Protein sequence: CSAIGGGLPSEQFF.

This clonotype has at least ten counts. This chain uses TRBV6-5 with TRBJ1-4, with 9 bases matching TRBD1. J was trimmed by 5 bases and V by 2 bases; bases with no gene match: 3. Germline CDR1 and CDR2: MNHEY and SVGAGI. The CDR3 spans 15 residues. CDR3 amino acids: CASSYAGTGNEKLFF. In DNA form, the CDR3 reads TGTGCCAGCAGTTACGCCGGGACAGGGAATGAAAAACTGTTTTTT.